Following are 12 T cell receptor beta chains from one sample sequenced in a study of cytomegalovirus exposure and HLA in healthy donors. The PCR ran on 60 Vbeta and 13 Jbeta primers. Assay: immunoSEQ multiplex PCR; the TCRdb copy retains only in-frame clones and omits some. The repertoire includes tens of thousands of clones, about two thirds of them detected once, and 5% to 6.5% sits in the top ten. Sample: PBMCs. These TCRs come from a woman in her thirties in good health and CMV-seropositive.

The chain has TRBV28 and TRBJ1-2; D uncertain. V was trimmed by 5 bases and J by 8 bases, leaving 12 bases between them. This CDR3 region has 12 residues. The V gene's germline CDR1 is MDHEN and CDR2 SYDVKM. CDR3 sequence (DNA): TGTGCCAGCAGTCCCGCCCTCCTAGGCTACACCTTC. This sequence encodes CASSPALLGYTF.

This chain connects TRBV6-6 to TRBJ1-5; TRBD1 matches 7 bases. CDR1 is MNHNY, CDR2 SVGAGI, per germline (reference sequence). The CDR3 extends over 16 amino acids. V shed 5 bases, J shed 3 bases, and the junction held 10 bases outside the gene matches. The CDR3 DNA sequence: TGTGCCAGCAGTACATCAGGGGGTTTCTTCAATCAGCCCCAGCATTTT. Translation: CASSTSGGFFNQPQHF.

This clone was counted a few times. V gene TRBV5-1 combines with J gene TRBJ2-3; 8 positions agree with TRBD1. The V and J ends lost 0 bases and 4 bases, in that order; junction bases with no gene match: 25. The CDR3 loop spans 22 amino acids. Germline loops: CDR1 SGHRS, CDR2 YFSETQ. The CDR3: CASSLARARTGRRGDPPDTQYF. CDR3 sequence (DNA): TGCGCCAGCAGCTTGGCGCGTGCCAGGACAGGGCGTCGTGGAGACCCGCCAGATACGCAGTATTTT.

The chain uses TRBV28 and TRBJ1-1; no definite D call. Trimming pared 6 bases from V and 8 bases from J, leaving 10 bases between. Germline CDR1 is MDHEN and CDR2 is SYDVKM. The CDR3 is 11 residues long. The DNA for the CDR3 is TGTGCCAGCAGACGAGACATCGAAGCTTTCTTT. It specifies CASRRDIEAFF. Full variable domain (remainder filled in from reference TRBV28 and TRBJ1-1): DVKVTQSSRYLVKRTGEKVFLECVQDMDHENMFWYRQDPGLGLRLIYFSYDVKMKEKGDIPEGYSVSREKKERFSLILESASTNQTSMYLCASRRDIEAFFGQGTRLTVV.

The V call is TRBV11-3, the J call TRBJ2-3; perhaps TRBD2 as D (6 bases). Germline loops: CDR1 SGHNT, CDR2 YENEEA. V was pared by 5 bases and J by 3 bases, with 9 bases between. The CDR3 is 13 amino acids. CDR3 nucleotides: TGTGCCAGCAGCCTAGGAGGGACAGATACGCAGTATTTT. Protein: CASSLGGTDTQYF.

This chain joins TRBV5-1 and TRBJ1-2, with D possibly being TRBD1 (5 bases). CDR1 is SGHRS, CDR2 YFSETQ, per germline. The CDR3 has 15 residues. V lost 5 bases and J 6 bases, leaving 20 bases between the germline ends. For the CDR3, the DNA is TGCGCCAGCAGATCCAGGGTCAATCTAATAGATGGCTACACCTTC. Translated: CASRSRVNLIDGYTF. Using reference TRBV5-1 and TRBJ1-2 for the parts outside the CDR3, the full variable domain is KAGVTQTPRYLIKTRGQQVTLSCSPISGHRSVSWYQQTPGQGLQFLFEYFSETQRNKGNFPGRFSGRQFSNSRSEMNVSTLELGDSALYLCASRSRVNLIDGYTFGSGTRLTVV.

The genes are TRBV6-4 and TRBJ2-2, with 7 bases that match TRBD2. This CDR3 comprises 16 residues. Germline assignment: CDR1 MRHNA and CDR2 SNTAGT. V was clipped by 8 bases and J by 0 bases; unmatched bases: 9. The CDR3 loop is CASRREGTTNTGELFF. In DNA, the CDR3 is TGTGCCAGCCGGAGGGAGGGCACCACGAACACCGGGGAGCTGTTTTTT.

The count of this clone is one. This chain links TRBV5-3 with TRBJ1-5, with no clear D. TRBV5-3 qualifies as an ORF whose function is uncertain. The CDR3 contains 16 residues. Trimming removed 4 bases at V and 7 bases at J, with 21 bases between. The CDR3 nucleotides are TGTGCCAGAAGCGTTGGGTTTGAGGGTTATTGGCAGCCCCAGCATTTT. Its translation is CARSVGFEGYWQPQHF.

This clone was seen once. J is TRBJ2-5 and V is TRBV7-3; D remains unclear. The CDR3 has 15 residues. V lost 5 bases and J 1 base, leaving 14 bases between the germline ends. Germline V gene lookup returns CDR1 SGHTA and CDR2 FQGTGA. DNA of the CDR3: TGTGCCAGCAGCCGAGCCCCTACGGGCCAAGAGACCCAGTACTTC. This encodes CASSRAPTGQETQYF.

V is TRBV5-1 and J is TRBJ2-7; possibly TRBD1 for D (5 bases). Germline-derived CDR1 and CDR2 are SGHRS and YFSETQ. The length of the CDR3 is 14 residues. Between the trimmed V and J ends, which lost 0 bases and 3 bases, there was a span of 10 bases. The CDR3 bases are TGCGCCAGCAGCTTGGGTCAGGGAAGCTACGAGCAGTACTTC. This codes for CASSLGQGSYEQYF. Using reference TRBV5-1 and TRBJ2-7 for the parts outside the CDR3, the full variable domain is KAGVTQTPRYLIKTRGQQVTLSCSPISGHRSVSWYQQTPGQGLQFLFEYFSETQRNKGNFPGRFSGRQFSNSRSEMNVSTLELGDSALYLCASSLGQGSYEQYFGPGTRLTVT.

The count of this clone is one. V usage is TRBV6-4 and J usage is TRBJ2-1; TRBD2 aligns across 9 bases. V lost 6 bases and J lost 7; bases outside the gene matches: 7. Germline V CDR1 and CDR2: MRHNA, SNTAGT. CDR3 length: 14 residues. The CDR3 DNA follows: TGTGCCAGCAGGAATAGCGGGGGAGGGAATGAGCAGTTCTTC. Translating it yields CASRNSGGGNEQFF.

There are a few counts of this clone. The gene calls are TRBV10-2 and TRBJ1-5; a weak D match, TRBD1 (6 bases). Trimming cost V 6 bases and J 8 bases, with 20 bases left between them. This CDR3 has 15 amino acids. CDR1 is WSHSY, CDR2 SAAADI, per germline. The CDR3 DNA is TGCGCCAGCAGCTCCGACAGGATGGCGGGGGAGCCCCAGCATTTT. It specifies CASSSDRMAGEPQHF.